The subject of this entry is one T cell receptor beta chain. This clone was counted a few times. Its binding antigen is unknown. No base qualities exist here, and no much larger clone lies one base off it. This record belongs to a study of neoadjuvant anti-PD-1 for oral cavity cancer (dated by TCRdb to about 2021). For the study in its entirety: Three to four biweekly doses of nivolumab at 3 mg/kg were mostly administered to patients before curative-intent surgical resection. The parent correlative cohort included approximately 13 patients, with an approximately 30% response rate. Patients who did not progress were given a fourth nivolumab dose at about day 43 and had definitive surgical resection on days 50-56. Responders were defined as patients with complete response, partial response or stable disease by RECIST 1.1; non-responders were defined as patients with progression.

PBMC libraries used mostly approximately 480 ng of input genomic DNA for deep sequencing, with six replicates per sample. TCRbeta libraries were prepared with the immunoSEQ hsTCRbeta kit according to the manufacturer's instructions. Sequencing of the completed libraries took place using an Illumina NovaSeq 6000 S4 flow cell after they had been pooled to approximately 3.3 nM. From the authors' description of their analysis: The immunoSEQ Analyzer handled quality control and preprocessing of the raw data. The analysis was restricted to productive rearrangements, with each unique CDR3 amino acid sequence defining a clonotype. Repertoire clonality was estimated as the Gini-Simpson index, which was calculated using the R package tcR. Student's t test was used to compare Gini indices, and Pearson correlation was used to assess associations with tumor size change. TCRdb re-hosts the immuneACCESS table, in-frame sequences only. Its copies lack some clones; in the studies checked, an unresolved V gene accounts for under half of them, and the cause for the rest is not known. From that table come the V and J calls and clone size; the DNA was used to work out D and trimming. Present in this sample are some 10,000 clones, roughly 66% of which were seen just once. The ten largest clones take up approximately 3.5% of the sample.

The investigation overall reported the following: Within PBMCs, T cell clonality (Gini index) was significantly higher in non-responders than responders after neoadjuvant nivolumab. Higher pretreatment blood TCRbeta clonality and lower post-treatment tumor TCRbeta clonality were correlated with higher pretreatment blood Treg/Th17 ratios. Only a few patients per response group were included in the TCR analyses, and larger cohorts for validation were called for by the authors.

The meaning of the sample's time point label: after neoadjuvant nivolumab, at surgical resection. Patients were newly diagnosed with stage II-IVA oral cavity squamous cell carcinoma and had received no prior systemic or radiation treatment. The cohort consisted of patients with HPV-negative, locally advanced oral cavity squamous cell carcinoma. Peripheral blood mononuclear cells were analyzed directly, without maintenance or expansion in culture. The samples were drawn from a longitudinal correlative study tied to a single-arm phase II trial testing neoadjuvant nivolumab in oral cavity squamous cell carcinoma. Subject-matched pre- and post-treatment PBMCs and tumors from three responders and three non-responders underwent genomic DNA-based TCRbeta sequencing. Peripheral blood mononuclear cells were collected once before nivolumab treatment and again after treatment, at the time of surgery. The Maxwell RSC DNA from Cells kit was used to extract genomic DNA from PBMCs.

The sequencing used PBMCs, collected after nivolumab (anti-PD-1) treatment. The receptor was isolated from a person between 40 and 80 years old with oral cavity squamous cell carcinoma.

The CDR3 corresponds to CASSEGTTEAFF. At the DNA level, the sequence is TGCGCCAGCAGTGAGGGTACCACTGAAGCTTTCTTT. The chain couples TRBV10-1 to TRBJ1-1, with the D gene uncertain. The CDR3 sequence holds 12 residues, the cysteine and phenylalanine included. Just the 36-base CDR3 DNA is kept, in frame starting at base 1. Taken from the germline V gene (reference sequence), the CDR1 and CDR2 loops are WNHNN and SYGVQD. V is clipped by 2 bases and J by 4 bases, and the sequence between their germline boundaries is 5 bases long.